Below are 5 T cell receptor beta chains sequenced from a single sample in a study of T cell repertoires in cytomegalovirus infection. TCRdb recomputed calls from the reads with MiXCR, one row per CDR3 protein. In the table there are hundreds of thousands of distinct CDR3 sequences, 24% of which are singletons. Input material: CD8+ T cells from PBMCs. All receptors come from a human donor in good health (CMV status not recorded). Some clones in this sample may be carry-over from other donors' samples.

As to this clonotype: Compared with germline, one end of the junction differs, possibly owing to a read error. The chain carries TRBV27 and TRBJ1-5; tentative D call: TRBD1 (5 bases). CDR1 is MNHEY, CDR2 SMNVEV, per germline (reference sequence). The CDR3 loop spans 13 amino acids. Here the CDR3 DNA reads TGTGTCAGCTCTCAGGGTTTGCGACAGCCCCAGCATTTT. Encoded protein: CVSSQGLRQPQHF.

This chain connects TRBV28 to TRBJ1-1; tentatively, D is TRBD1 (6 bases). The CDR3 contains 15 residues. CDR1 and CDR2 (germline): MDHEN, SYDVKM. V was cut by 6 bases and J by 4 bases, with 18 bases left in between. The CDR3 DNA reads as TGTGCCAGCAGCCCCCTCCGGGACACCGGCACTGAAGCTTTCTTT. It specifies CASSPLRDTGTEAFF.

The rearrangement joins TRBV10-3 to TRBJ2-3; the D gene is possibly TRBD2 (5 bases). The CDR3 is made up of 15 amino acids. V lost 2 bases and J lost 2, with 11 bases in between. Germline loops: CDR1 ENHRY, CDR2 SYGVKD. The CDR3 region is CAISETEELTDTQYF. The CDR3 nucleotides are TGTGCCATCAGTGAGACGGAGGAACTCACAGATACGCAGTATTTT.

This chain connects TRBV2 to TRBJ1-1, with D possibly matching TRBD1 (6 bases). Germline CDR1 reads SNHLY; CDR2 reads FYNNEI. V was clipped by 8 bases and J by 4 bases, with 20 bases between them. The CDR3 extends over 15 amino acids. Here the CDR3 reads CASSTTGNGTTEAFF. In DNA, the CDR3 is TGTGCCAGCTCTACTACAGGGAACGGGACCACTGAAGCTTTCTTT.

Comments on this clonotype: This may arise from a read error, as a much more abundant clone is one base away. The V gene is TRBV4-2, the J gene TRBJ1-1, with 10 bases lining up with TRBD1. The CDR3 contains 16 residues. Germline values: CDR1 LGHNA, CDR2 YNFKEQ. CDR3 loop: CASNQDRTGGNTEAFF. The CDR3, as DNA: TGTGCCAGCAACCAAGATAGGACAGGGGGGAACACTGAAGCTTTCTTT.